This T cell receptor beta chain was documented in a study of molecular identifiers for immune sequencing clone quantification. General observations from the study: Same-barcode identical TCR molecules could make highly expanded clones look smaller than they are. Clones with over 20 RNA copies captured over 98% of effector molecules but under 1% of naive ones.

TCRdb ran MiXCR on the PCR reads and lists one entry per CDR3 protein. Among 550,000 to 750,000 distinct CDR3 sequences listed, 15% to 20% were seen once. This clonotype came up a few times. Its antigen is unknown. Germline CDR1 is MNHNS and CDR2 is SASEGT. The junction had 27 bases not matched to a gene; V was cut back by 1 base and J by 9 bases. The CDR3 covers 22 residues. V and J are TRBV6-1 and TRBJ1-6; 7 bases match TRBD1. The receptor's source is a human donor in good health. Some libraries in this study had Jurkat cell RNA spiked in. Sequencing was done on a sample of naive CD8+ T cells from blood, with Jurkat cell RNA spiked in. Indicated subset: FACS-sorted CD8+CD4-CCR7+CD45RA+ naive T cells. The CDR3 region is CASSEGIFQGVTRAGGGSPLHF. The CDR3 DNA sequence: TGTGCCAGCAGTGAAGGAATATTTCAGGGGGTAACCCGGGCCGGAGGTGGTTCACCCCTCCACTTT.